This T cell receptor beta chain was sequenced during a study of CD8 T cells in Susac syndrome. This clonotype was recorded once. With random hexamers, reverse transcription was performed on roughly 0.5 to 1 ug of RNA. TCRdb passed the immunoSEQ multiplex PCR reads through MiXCR, listing each CDR3 protein once. Seen here are about 240,000 distinct CDR3 sequences, approximately 95% observed once, and the top ten hold roughly 0.1%. The CDR3 consists of 15 residues. With 2 bases removed from V and 5 bases from J, the gap between germline ends came to 16 bases. In germline, CDR1 is SGDLS, CDR2 YYNGEE. The receptor was isolated from a human donor with Susac syndrome. Sequenced: CD4+ T cells from PBMCs. The V call is TRBV9, the J call TRBJ2-5, with D perhaps TRBD2 (6 bases). CDR3 residues: CASSVRLGGPETQYF. The CDR3 DNA reads as TGTGCCAGCAGCGTCAGGTTGGGGGGTCCGGAGACCCAGTACTTC. Filled out from reference TRBV9 and TRBJ2-5, the complete variable domain reads DSGVTQTPKHLITATGQRVTLRCSPRSGDLSVYWYQQSLDQGLQFLIQYYNGEERAKGNILERFSAQQFPDLHSELNLSSLELGDSALYFCASSVRLGGPETQYFGPGTRLLVL.